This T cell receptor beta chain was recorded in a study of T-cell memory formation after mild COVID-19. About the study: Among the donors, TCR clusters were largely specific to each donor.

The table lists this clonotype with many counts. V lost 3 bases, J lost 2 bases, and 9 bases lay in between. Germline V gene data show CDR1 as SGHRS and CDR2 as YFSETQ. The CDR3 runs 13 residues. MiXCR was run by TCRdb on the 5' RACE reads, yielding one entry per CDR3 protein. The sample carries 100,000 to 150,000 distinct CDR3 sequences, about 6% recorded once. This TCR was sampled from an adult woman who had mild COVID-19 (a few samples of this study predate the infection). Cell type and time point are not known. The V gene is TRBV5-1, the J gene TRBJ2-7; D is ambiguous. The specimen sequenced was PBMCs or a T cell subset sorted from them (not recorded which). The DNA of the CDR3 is TGCGCCAGCAGCTACCCTGGGACCTACGAGCAGTACTTC. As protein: CASSYPGTYEQYF.